This T cell receptor (beta chain) was profiled in a study of T cell changes during pregnancy in multiple sclerosis. After removal of 2 bases from V and 12 bases from J, the junction contained 4 bases not matched to a gene. CDR3 length: 12 residues. In germline, CDR1 is WSHSY, CDR2 SAAADI. Clones were sequenced by immunoSEQ multiplex PCR, and TCRdb holds only the in-frame ones, with some missing. Of 40,000 to 60,000 clones in the sample, 85% to 95% were seen once. Specimen: CD4+ T cells from peripheral blood mononuclear cells, collected before pregnancy. This sequence joins TRBV10-2 and TRBJ2-1; TRBD1 matches 7 bases. This receptor was identified in a female donor with multiple sclerosis, enrolled in a pregnancy study. CDR3 nucleotides: TGCGCCAGCAGTGAGAAGGGGGCATGGCAGTTCTTC. It is translated as CASSEKGAWQFF.